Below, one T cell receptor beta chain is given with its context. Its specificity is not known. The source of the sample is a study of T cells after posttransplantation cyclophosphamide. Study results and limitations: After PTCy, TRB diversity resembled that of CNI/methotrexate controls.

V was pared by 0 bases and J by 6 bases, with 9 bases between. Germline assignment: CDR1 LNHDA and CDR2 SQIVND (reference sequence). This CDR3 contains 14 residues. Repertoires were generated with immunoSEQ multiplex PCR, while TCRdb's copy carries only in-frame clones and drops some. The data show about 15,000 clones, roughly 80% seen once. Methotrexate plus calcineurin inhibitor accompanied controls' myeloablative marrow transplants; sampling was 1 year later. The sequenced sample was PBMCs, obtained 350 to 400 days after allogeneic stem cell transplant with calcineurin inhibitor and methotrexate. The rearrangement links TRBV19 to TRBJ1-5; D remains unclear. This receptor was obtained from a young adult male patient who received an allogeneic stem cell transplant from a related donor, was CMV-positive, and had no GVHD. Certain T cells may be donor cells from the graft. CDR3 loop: CASSIDLRGQPQHF. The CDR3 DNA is TGTGCCAGTAGTATAGATCTACGAGGTCAGCCCCAGCATTTT.